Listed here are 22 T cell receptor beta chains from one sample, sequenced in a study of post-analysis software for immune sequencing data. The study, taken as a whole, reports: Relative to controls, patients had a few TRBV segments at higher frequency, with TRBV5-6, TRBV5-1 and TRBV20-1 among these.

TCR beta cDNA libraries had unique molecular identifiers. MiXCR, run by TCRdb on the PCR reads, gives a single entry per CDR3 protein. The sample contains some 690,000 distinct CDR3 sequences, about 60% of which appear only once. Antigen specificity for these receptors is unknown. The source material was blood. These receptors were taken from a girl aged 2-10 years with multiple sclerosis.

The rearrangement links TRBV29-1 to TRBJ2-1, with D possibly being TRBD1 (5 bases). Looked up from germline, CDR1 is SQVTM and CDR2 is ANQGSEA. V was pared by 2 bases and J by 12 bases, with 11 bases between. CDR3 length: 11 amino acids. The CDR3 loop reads CSVEKDTSQFF. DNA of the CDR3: TGCAGCGTTGAAAAGGACACTTCGCAGTTCTTC.

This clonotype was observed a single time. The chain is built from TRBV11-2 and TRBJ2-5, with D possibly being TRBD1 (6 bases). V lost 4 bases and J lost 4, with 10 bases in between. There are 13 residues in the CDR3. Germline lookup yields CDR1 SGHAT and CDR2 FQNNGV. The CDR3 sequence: CASSSDSLETQYF. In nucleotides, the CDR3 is TGTGCCAGCAGCTCGGACAGTCTAGAGACCCAGTACTTC.

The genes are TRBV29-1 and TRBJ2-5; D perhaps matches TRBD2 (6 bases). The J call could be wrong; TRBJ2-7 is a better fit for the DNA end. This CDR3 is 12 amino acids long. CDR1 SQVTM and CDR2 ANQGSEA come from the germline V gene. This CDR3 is CSVVGSRYEQYF. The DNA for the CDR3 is TGCAGCGTTGTCGGGAGTAGGTACGAGCAGTACTTC.

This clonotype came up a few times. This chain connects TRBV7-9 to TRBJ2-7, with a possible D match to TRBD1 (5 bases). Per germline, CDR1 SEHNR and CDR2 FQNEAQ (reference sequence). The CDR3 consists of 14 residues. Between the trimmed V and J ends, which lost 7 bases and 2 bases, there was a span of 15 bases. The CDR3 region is CASTNGTGTYEQYF. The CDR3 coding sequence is TGTGCCAGCACCAACGGAACAGGTACCTACGAGCAGTACTTC.

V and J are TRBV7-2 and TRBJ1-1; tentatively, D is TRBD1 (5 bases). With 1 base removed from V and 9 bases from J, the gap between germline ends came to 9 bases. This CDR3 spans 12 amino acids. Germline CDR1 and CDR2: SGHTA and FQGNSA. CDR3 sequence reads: CASSLVAGQAFF. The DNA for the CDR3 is TGTGCCAGCAGCTTAGTGGCAGGGCAAGCTTTCTTT.

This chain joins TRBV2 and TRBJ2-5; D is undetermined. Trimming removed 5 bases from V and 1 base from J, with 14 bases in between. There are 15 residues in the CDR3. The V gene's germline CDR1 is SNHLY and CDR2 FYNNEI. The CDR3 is CASSSQLPSQETQYF. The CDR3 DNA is TGTGCCAGCAGTTCCCAATTGCCCAGCCAAGAGACCCAGTACTTC.

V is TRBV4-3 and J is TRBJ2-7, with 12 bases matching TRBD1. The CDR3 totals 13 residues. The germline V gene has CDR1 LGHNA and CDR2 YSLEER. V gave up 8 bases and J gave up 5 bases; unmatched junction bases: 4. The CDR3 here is CASCGTGGDEQYV. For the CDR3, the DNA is TGCGCCAGCTGCGGGACAGGGGGCGACGAGCAGTACGTC.

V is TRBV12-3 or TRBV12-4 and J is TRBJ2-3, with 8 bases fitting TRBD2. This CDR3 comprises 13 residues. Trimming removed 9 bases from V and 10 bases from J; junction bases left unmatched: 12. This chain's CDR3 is CASALAGGGAQYF. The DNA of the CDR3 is TGTGCCAGTGCCCTGGCGGGGGGCGGTGCGCAGTATTTT.

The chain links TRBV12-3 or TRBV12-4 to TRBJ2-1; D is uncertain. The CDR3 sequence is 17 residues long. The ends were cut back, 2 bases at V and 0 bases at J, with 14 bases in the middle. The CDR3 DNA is TGTGCCAGCAGTTTACCGTCGGGTACCCTCTCCTACAATGAGCAGTTCTTC. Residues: CASSLPSGTLSYNEQFF.

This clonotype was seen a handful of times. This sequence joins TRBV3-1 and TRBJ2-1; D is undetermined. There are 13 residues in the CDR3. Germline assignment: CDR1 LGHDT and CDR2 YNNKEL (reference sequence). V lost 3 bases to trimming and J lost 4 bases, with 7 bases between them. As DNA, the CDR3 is TGTGCCAGCAGCCAGAGACCATACAATGAGCAGTTCTTC. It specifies CASSQRPYNEQFF.

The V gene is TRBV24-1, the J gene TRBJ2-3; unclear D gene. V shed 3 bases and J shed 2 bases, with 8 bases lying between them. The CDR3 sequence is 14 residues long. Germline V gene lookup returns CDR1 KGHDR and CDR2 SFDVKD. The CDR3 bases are TGTGCCACCAGTGATGTCGGGCCCACAGATACGCAGTATTTT. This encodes CATSDVGPTDTQYF.

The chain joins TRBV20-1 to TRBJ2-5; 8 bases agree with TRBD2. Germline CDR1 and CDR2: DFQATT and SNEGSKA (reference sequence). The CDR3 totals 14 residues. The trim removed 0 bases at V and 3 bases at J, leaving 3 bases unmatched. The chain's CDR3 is CSARDVGLEETQYF. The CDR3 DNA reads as TGCAGTGCTAGAGATGTGGGACTAGAAGAGACCCAGTACTTC.

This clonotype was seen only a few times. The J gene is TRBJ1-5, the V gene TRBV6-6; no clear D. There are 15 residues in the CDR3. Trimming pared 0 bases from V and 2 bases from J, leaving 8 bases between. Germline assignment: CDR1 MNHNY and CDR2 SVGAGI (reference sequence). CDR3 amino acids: CASSYSGRGNQPQHF. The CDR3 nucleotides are TGTGCCAGCAGTTACTCCGGACGCGGCAATCAGCCCCAGCATTTT.

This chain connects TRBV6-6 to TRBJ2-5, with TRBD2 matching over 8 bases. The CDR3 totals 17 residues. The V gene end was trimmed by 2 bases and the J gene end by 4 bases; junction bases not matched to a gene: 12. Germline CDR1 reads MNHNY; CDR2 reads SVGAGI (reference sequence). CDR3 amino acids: CASSYIGAGERAETQYF. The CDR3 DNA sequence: TGTGCCAGCAGTTACATCGGAGCGGGAGAGCGGGCAGAGACCCAGTACTTC.

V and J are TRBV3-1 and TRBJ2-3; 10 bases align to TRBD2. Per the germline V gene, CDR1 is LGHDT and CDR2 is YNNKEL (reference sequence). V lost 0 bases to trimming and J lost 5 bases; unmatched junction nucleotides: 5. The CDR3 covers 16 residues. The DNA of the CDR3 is TGTGCCAGCAGCCAAGAAGAGGCTAGCGGGAGAGATACGCAGTATTTT. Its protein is CASSQEEASGRDTQYF.

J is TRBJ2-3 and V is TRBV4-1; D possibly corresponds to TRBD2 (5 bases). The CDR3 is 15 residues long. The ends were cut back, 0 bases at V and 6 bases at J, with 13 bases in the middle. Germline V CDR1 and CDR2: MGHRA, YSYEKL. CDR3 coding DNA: TGCGCCAGCAGCCAAGATCGGGGTATAGGGGATACGCAGTATTTT. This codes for CASSQDRGIGDTQYF.

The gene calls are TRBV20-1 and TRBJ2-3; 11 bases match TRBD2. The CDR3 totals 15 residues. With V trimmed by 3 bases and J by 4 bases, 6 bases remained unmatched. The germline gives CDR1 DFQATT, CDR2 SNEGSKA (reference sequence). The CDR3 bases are TGCAGTGCTAGGTTAGCGGGGGGGGCAGCAGATACGCAGTATTTT. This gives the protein CSARLAGGAADTQYF.

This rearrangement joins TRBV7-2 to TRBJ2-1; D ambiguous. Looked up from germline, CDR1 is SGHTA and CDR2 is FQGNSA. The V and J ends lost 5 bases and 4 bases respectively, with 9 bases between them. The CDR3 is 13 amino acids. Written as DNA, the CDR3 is TGTGCCAGCAGCCGAAACCTTTACAATGAGCAGTTCTTC. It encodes CASSRNLYNEQFF.

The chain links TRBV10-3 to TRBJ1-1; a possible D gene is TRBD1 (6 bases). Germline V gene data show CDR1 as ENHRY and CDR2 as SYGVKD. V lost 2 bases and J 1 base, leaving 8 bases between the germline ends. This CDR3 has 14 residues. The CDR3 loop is CAISERGSNTEAFF. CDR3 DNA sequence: TGTGCCATCAGTGAGAGGGGGTCGAACACTGAAGCTTTCTTT.

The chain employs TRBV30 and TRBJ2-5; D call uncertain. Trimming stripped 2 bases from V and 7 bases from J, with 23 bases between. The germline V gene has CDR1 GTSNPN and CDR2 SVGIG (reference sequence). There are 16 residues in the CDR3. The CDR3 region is CAWSPELPSILGTQYF. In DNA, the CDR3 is TGTGCCTGGAGTCCCGAATTGCCTTCGATACTCGGGACCCAGTACTTC.

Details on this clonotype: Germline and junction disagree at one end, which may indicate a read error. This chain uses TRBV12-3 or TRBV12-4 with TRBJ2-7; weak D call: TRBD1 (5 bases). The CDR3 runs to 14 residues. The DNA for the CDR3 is TGTGCCAGCAGCGCAGCCCAGGGTTGGTACGTGCAGTACTTC. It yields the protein CASSAAQGWYVQYF.

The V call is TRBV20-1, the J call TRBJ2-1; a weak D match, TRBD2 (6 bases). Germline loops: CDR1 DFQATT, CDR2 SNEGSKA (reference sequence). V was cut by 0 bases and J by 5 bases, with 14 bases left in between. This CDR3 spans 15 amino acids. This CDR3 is CSARESWGVHNEQFF. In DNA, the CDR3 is TGCAGTGCTAGAGAGAGCTGGGGGGTTCACAATGAGCAGTTCTTC.